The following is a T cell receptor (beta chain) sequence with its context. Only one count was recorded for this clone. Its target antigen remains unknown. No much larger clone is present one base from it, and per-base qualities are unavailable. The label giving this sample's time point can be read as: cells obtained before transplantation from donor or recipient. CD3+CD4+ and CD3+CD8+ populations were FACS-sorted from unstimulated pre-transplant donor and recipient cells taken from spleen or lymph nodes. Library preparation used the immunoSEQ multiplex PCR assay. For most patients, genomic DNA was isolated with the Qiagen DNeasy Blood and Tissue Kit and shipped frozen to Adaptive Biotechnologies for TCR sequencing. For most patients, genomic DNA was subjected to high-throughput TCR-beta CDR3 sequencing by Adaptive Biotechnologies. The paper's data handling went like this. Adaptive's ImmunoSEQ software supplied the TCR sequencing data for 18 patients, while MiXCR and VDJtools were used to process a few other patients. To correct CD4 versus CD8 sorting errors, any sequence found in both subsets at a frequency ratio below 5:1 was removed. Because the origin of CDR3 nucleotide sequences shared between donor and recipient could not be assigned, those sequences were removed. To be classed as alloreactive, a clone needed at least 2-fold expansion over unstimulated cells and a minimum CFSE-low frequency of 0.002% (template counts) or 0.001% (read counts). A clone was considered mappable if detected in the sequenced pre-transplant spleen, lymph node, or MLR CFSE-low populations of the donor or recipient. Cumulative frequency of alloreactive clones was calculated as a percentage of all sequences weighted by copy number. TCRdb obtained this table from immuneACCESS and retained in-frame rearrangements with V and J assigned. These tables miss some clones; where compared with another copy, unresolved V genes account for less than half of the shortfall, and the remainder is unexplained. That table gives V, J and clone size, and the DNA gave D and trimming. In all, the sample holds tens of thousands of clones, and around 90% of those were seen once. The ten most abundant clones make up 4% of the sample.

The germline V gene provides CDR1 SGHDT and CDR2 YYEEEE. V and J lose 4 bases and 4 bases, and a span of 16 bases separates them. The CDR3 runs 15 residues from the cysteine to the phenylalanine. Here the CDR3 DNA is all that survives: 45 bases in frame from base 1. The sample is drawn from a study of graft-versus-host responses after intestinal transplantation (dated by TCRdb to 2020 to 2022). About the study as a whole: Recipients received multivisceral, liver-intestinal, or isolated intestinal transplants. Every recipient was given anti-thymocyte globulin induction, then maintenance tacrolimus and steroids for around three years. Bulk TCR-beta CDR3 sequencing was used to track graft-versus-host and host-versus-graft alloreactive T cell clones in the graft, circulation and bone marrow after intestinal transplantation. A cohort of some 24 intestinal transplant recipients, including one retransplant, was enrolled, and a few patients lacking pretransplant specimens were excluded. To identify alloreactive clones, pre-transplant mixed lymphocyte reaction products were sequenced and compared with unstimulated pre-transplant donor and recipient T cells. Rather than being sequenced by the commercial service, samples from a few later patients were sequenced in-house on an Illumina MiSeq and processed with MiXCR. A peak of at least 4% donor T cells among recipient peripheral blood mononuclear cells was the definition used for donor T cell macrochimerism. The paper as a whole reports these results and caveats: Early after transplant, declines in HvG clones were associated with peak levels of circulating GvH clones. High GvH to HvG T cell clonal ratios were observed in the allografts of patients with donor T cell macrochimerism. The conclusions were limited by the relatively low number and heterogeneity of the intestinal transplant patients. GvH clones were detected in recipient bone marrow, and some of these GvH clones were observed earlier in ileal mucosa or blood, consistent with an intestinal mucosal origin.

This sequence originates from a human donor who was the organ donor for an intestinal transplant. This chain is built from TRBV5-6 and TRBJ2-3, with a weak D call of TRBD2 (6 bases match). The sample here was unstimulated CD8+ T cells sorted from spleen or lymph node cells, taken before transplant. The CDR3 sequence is CASSAWTGGSDTQYF. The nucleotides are TGTGCCAGCAGCGCCTGGACCGGGGGTTCAGATACGCAGTATTTT.